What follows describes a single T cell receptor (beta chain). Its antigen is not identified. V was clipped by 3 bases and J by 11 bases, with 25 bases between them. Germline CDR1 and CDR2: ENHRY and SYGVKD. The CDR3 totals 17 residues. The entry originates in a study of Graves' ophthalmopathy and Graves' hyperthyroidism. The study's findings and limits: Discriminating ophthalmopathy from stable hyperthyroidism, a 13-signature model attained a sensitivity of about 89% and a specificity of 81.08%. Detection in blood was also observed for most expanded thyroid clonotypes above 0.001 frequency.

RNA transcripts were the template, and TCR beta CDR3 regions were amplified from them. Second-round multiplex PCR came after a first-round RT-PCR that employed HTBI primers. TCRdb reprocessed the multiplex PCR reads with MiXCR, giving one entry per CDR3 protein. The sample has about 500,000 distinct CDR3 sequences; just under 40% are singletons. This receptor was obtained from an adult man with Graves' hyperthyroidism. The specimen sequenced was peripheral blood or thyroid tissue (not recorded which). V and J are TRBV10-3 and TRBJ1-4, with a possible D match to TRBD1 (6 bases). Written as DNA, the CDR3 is TGTGCCATCAGTGAAGTCGTCGGGGGGGCTAGCGATGGGAAACTGTTTTTT. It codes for CAISEVVGGASDGKLFF.